The 10 T cell receptor beta chains in this list originate from one sample, sequenced in a study of T cell responses to AZD1222 COVID-19 vaccine. This table comes from immunoSEQ multiplex PCR, and its TCRdb copy is limited to in-frame clones, with some not included. Altogether 90,000 to 150,000 clones are present, approximately 86% being singletons, with the ten largest covering around 2.5%. Source: peripheral blood, taken 28 days after the second AZD1222 dose. The source is an adult who received the AZD1222 COVID-19 vaccine.

The chain uses TRBV6-2 or TRBV6-3 and TRBJ2-1, with 7 positions matching TRBD1. This CDR3 contains 15 residues. Trimming removed 6 bases from V and 7 bases from J; junction bases left unmatched: 12. CDR1 MNHEY and CDR2 SVGEGT come from the germline V gene. The CDR3 nucleotides are TGTGCCAGCAGCCACAGGGGTTCGGTCGTAAATGAGCAGTTCTTC. As protein: CASSHRGSVVNEQFF.

The chain joins TRBV11-2 to TRBJ2-7, with D possibly TRBD2 on 5 matching bases. The CDR3 spans 13 residues. Trimming removed 1 base from V and 4 bases from J, with 8 bases in between. Germline V lookup: CDR1 SGHAT, CDR2 FQNNGV. CDR3 in DNA: TGTGCCAGCAGCTTAGTCCCGGGATACGAGCAGTACTTC. It translates to CASSLVPGYEQYF.

The CDR3 bases are TGTGCCAGCACCCCTCTGGCGGGGCGCCTCAATGAGCAGTTCTTC. Translation: CASTPLAGRLNEQFF. V is TRBV7-9 and J is TRBJ2-1; weak D call: TRBD2 (6 bases). Trimming removed 7 bases from V and 6 bases from J, with 19 bases in between. CDR3 length equals 15 residues. In germline, CDR1 is SEHNR, CDR2 FQNEAQ (reference sequence).

The chain combines TRBV6-5 with TRBJ1-2; tentatively, D is TRBD1 (5 bases). V was trimmed by 6 bases and J by 4 bases, leaving 18 bases between them. Germline lookup yields CDR1 MNHEY and CDR2 SVGAGI. CDR3 length: 15 residues. The CDR3 sequence: CASSPPGGFGYGYTF. In DNA, the CDR3 is TGTGCCAGCAGCCCCCCCGGGGGTTTCGGCTATGGCTACACCTTC.

The chain employs TRBV7-3 and TRBJ1-1, with TRBD1 as a possible D gene (5 bases). CDR3 length: 15 amino acids. The germline V gene encodes CDR1 SGHTA and CDR2 FQGTGA. The V end lost 7 bases, the J end lost 4 bases, and 19 bases lay between the germline ends. CDR3 amino acids: CASKGVREGSTEAFF. Here the CDR3 DNA reads TGTGCCAGCAAAGGGGTCAGAGAAGGAAGCACTGAAGCTTTCTTT.

The chain couples TRBV15 to TRBJ1-2; a possible D gene is TRBD1 (5 bases). This CDR3 comprises 16 residues. The ends were cut back, 3 bases at V and 7 bases at J, with 21 bases in the middle. Germline values: CDR1 LNHNV, CDR2 YYDKDF (reference sequence). This chain's CDR3 is CATSRGSGRTTIGYTF. CDR3 in DNA: TGTGCCACCAGCAGGGGTTCGGGACGGACCACTATTGGCTACACCTTC.

J is TRBJ1-4 and V is TRBV6-1; possibly TRBD1 for D (5 bases). CDR1 MNHNS and CDR2 SASEGT come from the germline V gene. The CDR3 has 16 amino acids. Trimming pared 2 bases from V and 5 bases from J, leaving 15 bases between. As DNA, the CDR3 is TGTGCCAGCAGTGAATCTCCGATCCGGGACAATGAAAAACTGTTTTTT. Its protein product is CASSESPIRDNEKLFF.

V is TRBV19 and J is TRBJ1-5, with no clear D. V shed 3 bases and J shed 5 bases, with 11 bases lying between them. The CDR3 runs to 14 residues. The germline V gene has CDR1 LNHDA and CDR2 SQIVND (reference sequence). In DNA form, the CDR3 reads TGTGCCAGTAGTATGTCGCGGGAGGATCAGCCCCAGCATTTT. Protein: CASSMSREDQPQHF.

The V and J genes are TRBV29-1 and TRBJ2-7, with D unresolved. Germline V gene data show CDR1 as SQVTM and CDR2 as ANQGSEA. The CDR3 is 11 amino acids. Trimming took 1 base from V and 6 from J, leaving 7 bases between them. Here the CDR3 DNA reads TGCAGCGTTGAAGCCCAAGGCGAGCAGTACTTC. Translating it yields CSVEAQGEQYF.

The rearrangement links TRBV27 to TRBJ1-5, with no clear D. Trimming cost V 5 bases and J 5 bases, with 7 bases left between them. Germline CDR1 is MNHEY and CDR2 is SMNVEV (reference sequence). CDR3 length: 12 amino acids. DNA for the CDR3: TGTGCCAGCAGTGCCCCGGATCAGCCCCAGCATTTT. As protein: CASSAPDQPQHF.